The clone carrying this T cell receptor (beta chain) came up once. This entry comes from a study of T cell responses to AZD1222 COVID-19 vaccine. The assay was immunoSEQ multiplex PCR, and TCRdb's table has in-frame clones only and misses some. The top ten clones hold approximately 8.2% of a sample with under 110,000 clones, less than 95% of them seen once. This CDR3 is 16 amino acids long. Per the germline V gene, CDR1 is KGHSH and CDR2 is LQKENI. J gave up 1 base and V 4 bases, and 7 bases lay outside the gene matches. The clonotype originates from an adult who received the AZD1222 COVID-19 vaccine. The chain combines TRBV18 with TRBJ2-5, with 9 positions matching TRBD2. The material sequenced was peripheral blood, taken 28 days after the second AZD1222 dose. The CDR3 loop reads CASSLEAGGPQETQYF. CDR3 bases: TGTGCCAGCTCACTAGAAGCGGGGGGACCCCAAGAGACCCAGTACTTC.